This TCR beta chain was obtained from a study of blood T cell repertoires in COVID-19. Cohort assignment relied on participant-reported clinical history. Each recovered donor of Cohort 3 presented with two negative PCRs, clearance, or symptom resolution. Per germline, CDR1 SGHAT and CDR2 FQNNGV. This CDR3 is built from 16 residues. Deletions cut 6 bases from V and 2 bases from J, with 17 bases between. Profiled with immunoSEQ multiplex PCR; TCRdb holds only in-frame clones, not every one. The sample has 150,000 to 200,000 clones; approximately 80% are singletons. The chain has TRBV11-2 and TRBJ1-3; the D is unclear. The sequenced material came from PBMCs or T cells enriched from blood (not recorded which). The sequence was obtained from a man in his fifties who had recovered from COVID-19. Here the CDR3 DNA reads TGTGCCAGCAGATCGCCTACGGGTATTCCTGGAAACACCATATATTTT. It specifies CASRSPTGIPGNTIYF.